Described below is a single T cell receptor beta chain sequence and its context. Its antigen is undetermined. This sample is drawn from a study of OX40 agonist ivuxolimab in advanced cancers. Study context: Prior therapy, whether anti-PD-1, anti-PD-L1 or anti-CTLA-4, was allowed, and less than 45% had some. Study-level points and caveats: The study found among the lowest clonal expansion in partial responders at 0.1-3.0 mg/kg. CD8+ T cells (on average) carried more expanded clones than CD4+ T cells.

Trimming took 6 bases from V and 0 from J; bases not matched to a gene: 7. Germline V CDR1 and CDR2: ENHRY, SYGVKD. This CDR3 has 16 residues. Profiled with immunoSEQ multiplex PCR; TCRdb holds only in-frame clones, not every one. The profile covers more than 30,000 clones, with around 90% appearing a single time and 3.5% to 5% taken by the ten largest. The rearrangement joins TRBV10-3 to TRBJ1-3, with TRBD1 matching 8 bases. This sample comprised CD4+ or CD8+ T cells sorted from blood, obtained in a trial of the OX40 agonist ivuxolimab. The clonotype originates from an adult with an advanced solid tumor such as melanoma, head and neck, liver or kidney cancer. CDR3 bases: TGTGCCATCAGCTTTCGACAGGGGAGCTCTGGAAACACCATATATTTT. It specifies CAISFRQGSSGNTIYF.